Listed below are T cell receptor beta chains from one sample, sequenced in a study of patients and donors after allogeneic stem cell transplantation. TCRdb re-analysed the RT-PCR reads in MiXCR, keeping a single row per CDR3 protein. Here the sample spans approximately 210,000 distinct CDR3 sequences, around two fifths being singletons. The sequencing sample was made of blood, either unsorted or a sorted T cell fraction (not recorded which). The receptor source for this set is a human donor who was either an allogeneic HSCT recipient or a stem cell or donor lymphocyte infusion donor (not recorded which). It is not recorded whose cells these are; they may come from a transplant donor. Each CDR3 is given with its conserved first and last residue. Fields, in order: clone size, J gene, D gene, V gene, CDR3 protein, CDR3 DNA. The D gene is left open where the match is weak. Only some rows state a clone size, as once, few, many or a class for expanded clones.

- TRBJ2-1 - TRBV7-6 CASSLRGGQYNEQFF TGTGCCAGCAGCCTTAGGGGGGGACAGTACAATGAGCAGTTCTTC
- TRBJ2-7 - TRBV7-9 CASSQSLYEQYF TGTGCCAGCAGCCAGAGCCTCTACGAGCAGTACTTC
many TRBJ1-2 TRBD1 TRBV4-2 CASSQGQGQSYGYTF TGTGCCAGCAGCCAAGGACAGGGACAGTCCTATGGCTACACCTTC
few TRBJ1-1 - TRBV12-3/TRBV12-4 CASSLGGRVPNTEAFF TGTGCCAGCAGTTTAGGGGGGAGGGTCCCGAACACTGAAGCTTTCTTT
- TRBJ2-3 - TRBV20-1 CSARDFLVATQYF TGCAGTGCTAGAGATTTCTTAGTAGCTACGCAGTATTTT
few TRBJ2-2 - TRBV28 CASSLGLNTGELFF TGTGCCAGCAGTTTGGGGTTGAACACCGGGGAGCTGTTTTTT
- TRBJ1-5 TRBD1 TRBV6-2/TRBV6-3 CASSGTAAGDQPQHF TGTGCCAGCAGTGGGACAGCGGCCGGCGATCAGCCCCAGCATTTT
few TRBJ1-5 - TRBV12-3/TRBV12-4 CASSLTGFGGQPQHF TGTGCCAGCAGCCTGACAGGTTTTGGGGGTCAGCCCCAGCATTTT
few TRBJ1-2 TRBD1 TRBV25-1 CASSESGQVDGYTF TGTGCCAGCAGTGAATCGGGACAGGTCGATGGCTACACCTTC
many TRBJ1-2 - TRBV7-9 CASSLARGYTF TGTGCCAGCAGCTTAGCGAGGGGCTACACCTTC
- TRBJ1-2 TRBD1 TRBV20-1 CSPQDRDEYGYTF TGCAGTCCACAGGACAGGGATGAATATGGCTACACCTTC
- TRBJ1-2 - TRBV7-9 CASSYPLPEGINYGYTF TGTGCCAGCAGCTACCCGCTTCCTGAGGGGATAAACTATGGCTACACCTTC
medium-sized TRBJ2-2 - TRBV6-6 CASSYLQEELFF TGTGCCAGCAGTTACTTACAGGAAGAGCTGTTTTTT
- TRBJ1-1 TRBD1 TRBV9 CASSAPGQLDTEAFF TGTGCCAGCAGCGCCCCGGGACAGCTGGACACTGAAGCTTTCTTT
- TRBJ2-1 - TRBV7-9 CASSSTLEQFF TGTGCCAGCAGCTCGACCCTAGAGCAGTTCTTC
- TRBJ1-1 TRBD1 TRBV2 CASRHPRTGNVTEAFF TGTGCCAGTCGCCACCCCCGGACAGGGAACGTCACTGAAGCTTTCTTT
- TRBJ1-5 TRBD1 TRBV4-3 CASSPFFGDRMYSNQPQHF TGCGCCAGCAGCCCGTTCTTCGGGGACAGGATGTATAGCAATCAGCCCCAGCATTTT
- TRBJ1-2 - TRBV6-5 CASTKIRGANYGYTF TGTGCCAGCACCAAAATACGGGGAGCTAACTATGGCTACACCTTC
- TRBJ2-5 - TRBV12-3/TRBV12-4 CASSLGFRGGETQYF TGTGCCAGCAGTTTAGGATTTCGAGGCGGGGAGACCCAGTACTTC
- TRBJ1-1 - TRBV15 CATSRQGYNTEAFF TGTGCCACCAGCAGACAGGGTTACAACACTGAAGCTTTCTTT
- TRBJ1-5 - TRBV28 CASALWNQPQHF TGTGCCAGCGCTCTTTGGAATCAGCCCCAGCATTTT
- TRBJ1-3 - TRBV7-8 CASSIREGAGNTIYF TGTGCCAGCAGCATCCGAGAAGGCGCAGGAAACACCATATATTTT
- TRBJ1-2 - TRBV20-1 CSARDPGVVSDGYTF TGCAGTGCTAGAGATCCAGGGGTGGTTTCGGATGGCTACACCTTC
- TRBJ1-3 - TRBV12-3/TRBV12-4 CASSLFGVGNQGGNTIYF TGTGCCAGCAGTTTATTTGGAGTCGGGAATCAGGGTGGTAACACCATATATTTT
once TRBJ1-5 - TRBV4-3 CASSQWDQPQHF TGCGCCAGCAGCCAGTGGGATCAGCCCCAGCATTTT
once TRBJ2-7 - TRBV2 CASSPTVRESWYEQYF TGTGCCAGCAGTCCAACGGTGAGGGAGTCATGGTACGAGCAGTACTTC
- TRBJ2-1 TRBD2 TRBV29-1 CSVGPWGLADNEQFF TGCAGCGTTGGACCCTGGGGACTAGCGGACAATGAGCAGTTCTTC
few TRBJ1-3 - TRBV10-3 CAISKTGVFSGNTIYF TGTGCCATCAGTAAGACCGGCGTCTTCTCTGGAAACACCATATATTTT
- TRBJ2-1 - TRBV7-8 CASSLDLGERGEQFF TGTGCCAGCAGCTTAGATTTGGGGGAGAGGGGTGAGCAGTTCTTC
- TRBJ1-2 - TRBV30 CAWSVRLSYTF TGTGCCTGGAGTGTACGTCTCAGCTACACCTTC
- TRBJ2-7 - TRBV6-2/TRBV6-3 CASSPLKGNGGEQYF TGTGCCAGCAGCCCACTCAAGGGGAACGGCGGCGAGCAGTACTTC
- TRBJ2-5 TRBD2 TRBV3-1 CASSQISSGRLLAETQYF TGTGCCAGCAGCCAAATTTCTAGCGGGAGGTTACTAGCGGAGACCCAGTACTTC
- TRBJ2-5 - TRBV7-2 CASSRTVQETQYF TGTGCCAGCAGCCGGACGGTACAAGAGACCCAGTACTTC
- TRBJ2-3 TRBD2 TRBV4-1 CASSPSYLAGFTDTQYF TGCGCCAGCAGTCCGAGTTATTTAGCGGGCTTCACAGATACGCAGTATTTT
few TRBJ1-2 - TRBV18 CASSPLGQTYYGYTF TGTGCCAGCTCACCACTCGGACAGACATACTATGGCTACACCTTC
few TRBJ1-3 - TRBV12-3/TRBV12-4 CATNRDAGDTIYF TGTGCCACGAACAGGGACGCCGGCGACACCATATATTTT
- TRBJ2-1 - TRBV5-6 CASSFGFRGIDEQFF TGTGCCAGCAGCTTTGGATTCAGGGGTATCGATGAGCAGTTCTTC
- TRBJ2-3 - TRBV12-3/TRBV12-4 CASSLGRGDTQYF TGTGCCAGCAGTTTAGGGAGGGGGGATACGCAGTATTTT
- TRBJ2-5 - TRBV5-1 CASSLRGSGQLQETQYF TGCGCCAGCAGCTTGAGGGGTAGTGGACAGCTCCAAGAGACCCAGTACTTC
- TRBJ2-1 TRBD2 TRBV4-3 CASSVWGLAITHNEQFF TGCGCCAGCAGCGTGTGGGGACTAGCGATTACCCACAATGAGCAGTTCTTC